This T cell receptor (beta chain) was obtained from a study of blood T cell repertoires in COVID-19. Background on the study: T cells, B-cell-depleted T cells, or PBMCs provided the cDNA or gDNA that served as material.

The age range of participants was 18 to 89 years, with residence in about two dozen US areas. Two negative PCRs, clearance, or symptom resolution were required of recovered Cohort 3 donors. As originally analysed: Estimation of nucleated cell counts relied on the amplification of reference gene primers. Assay: immunoSEQ multiplex PCR; the TCRdb copy retains only in-frame clones and omits some. V and J calls and clone size follow that table, whereas D and trimming were derived from the DNA. The data show 320,000 or so clones, over 75% seen once. This CDR3 region has 12 residues. V lost 4 bases and J lost 7, with 13 bases in between. The V gene's germline CDR1 is GTSNPN and CDR2 SVGIG (reference sequence).

This chain uses TRBV30 with TRBJ1-2; no clear D gene. The sample comprised PBMCs or T cells enriched from blood (not recorded which). This TCR was sampled from a man under 40 who had recovered from COVID-19. The CDR3 spells CAWTGGPAGYTF. CDR3 nucleotide sequence: TGTGCCTGGACCGGAGGCCCGGCTGGCTACACCTTC.